These 20 T cell receptor beta chains were all obtained from the same sample, sequenced in a study of shared clonotypes between healthy human individuals. The assay was immunoSEQ multiplex PCR, and TCRdb's table has in-frame clones only and misses some. The data hold roughly 510,000 clones, with around 79% observed a single time. The sequenced material came from PBMCs. These receptor sequences come from a woman aged 40 to 55 in good health. Some clones in this sample may be carry-over from other donors' samples.

The chain is built from TRBV10-3 and TRBJ1-2; D might be TRBD1 (5 bases). This CDR3 region has 13 residues. Germline-derived CDR1 and CDR2 are ENHRY and SYGVKD. V was clipped by 4 bases and J by 10 bases, with 16 bases between them. The CDR3 DNA sequence: TGTGCCATCAGTGCGGAGACCCAGGGAACCTACACCTTC. Its protein product is CAISAETQGTYTF.

This clone was found many times. The J gene is TRBJ2-2, the V gene TRBV5-8; tentatively, D is TRBD1 (6 bases). V lost 6 bases, J lost 2 bases, and 20 bases lay in between. CDR1 SGHTS and CDR2 YDEGEE come from the germline V gene. The CDR3 consists of 17 residues. The CDR3 nucleotides read TGTGCCAGCACCGTCTACAGGACAGCGTTAAACACCGGGGAGCTGTTTTTT. It encodes CASTVYRTALNTGELFF.

The rearrangement links TRBV29-1 to TRBJ2-1; 9 nucleotides agree with TRBD2. The CDR3 covers 13 residues. Per germline, CDR1 SQVTM and CDR2 ANQGSEA. With V trimmed by 8 bases and J by 6 bases, 8 bases remained unmatched. The DNA of the CDR3 is TGCAGCTTCAGACTAGCGGAATTCAATGAGCAGTTCTTC. Its translation: CSFRLAEFNEQFF.

This rearrangement joins TRBV7-3 to TRBJ2-4, with TRBD2 matching over 7 bases. Germline lookup yields CDR1 SGHTA and CDR2 FQGTGA. This CDR3 has 16 residues. V trimming: 0 bases; J trimming: 7 bases; junction bases outside the gene matches: 9. The CDR3, as DNA: TGTGCCAGCAGCTTAACGGGTGCGGGAGAGGATAACATTCAGTACTTC. The encoded protein is CASSLTGAGEDNIQYF.

The V and J genes are TRBV5-1 and TRBJ1-4; D not resolved. The ends were cut back, 4 bases at V and 5 bases at J, with 9 bases in the middle. The CDR3 consists of 13 residues. Germline CDR1 and CDR2: SGHRS and YFSETQ. CDR3 DNA: TGCGCCAGCAGCGTGGATGACAATGAAAAACTGTTTTTT. As protein: CASSVDDNEKLFF.

The sample holds many counts of this clone. The chain carries TRBV7-2 and TRBJ2-6; either TRBD1 or TRBD2 may supply D (7 bases each). This CDR3 is built from 15 residues. CDR1 is SGHTA, CDR2 FQGNSA, per germline. Trimming pared 5 bases from V and 2 bases from J, leaving 10 bases between. This chain's CDR3 is CASSQGGAGANVLTF. In DNA form, the CDR3 reads TGTGCCAGCAGCCAGGGGGGGGCTGGGGCCAACGTCCTGACTTTC.

This clone came up once. The chain couples TRBV6-4 to TRBJ2-3, with 9 bases matching TRBD2. The CDR3 is 16 residues long. Trimming at V came to 6 bases and at J to 3 bases, leaving 10 bases not matched to a gene. The V gene's germline CDR1 is MRHNA and CDR2 SNTAGT. This CDR3 reads CASSAQTSGITDTQYF. CDR3 DNA: TGTGCCAGCAGCGCCCAGACTAGCGGAATAACAGATACGCAGTATTTT.

This clone was observed a single time. The gene calls are TRBV7-2 and TRBJ1-2; the D gene is possibly TRBD1 (6 bases). V gave up 0 bases and J gave up 8 bases, with 13 bases separating them. This CDR3 has 14 residues. Germline CDR1 reads SGHTA; CDR2 reads FQGNSA. The CDR3 DNA follows: TGTGCCAGCAGCTTAGCGGGGGGGGCCCCCGGCTACACCTTC. It codes for CASSLAGGAPGYTF.

This chain links TRBV7-2 with TRBJ1-4; weak D call: TRBD1 (6 bases). V lost 2 bases and J lost 7, with 8 bases in between. Germline V gives CDR1 SGHTA, CDR2 FQGNSA. This CDR3 contains 13 residues. CDR3 sequence (DNA): TGTGCCAGCAGCTTAATACAGGGTGAAAAACTGTTTTTT. Residues: CASSLIQGEKLFF.

The chain is built from TRBV5-1 and TRBJ2-1; D remains unclear. The V gene lost 0 bases and the J gene lost 1 base, with 5 bases spanning the gap. Germline V gene sequence: CDR1 SGHRS, CDR2 YFSETQ. The CDR3 totals 14 residues. CDR3 DNA sequence: TGCGCCAGCAGCTTGGGTGAATCCTACAATGAGCAGTTCTTC. Translation: CASSLGESYNEQFF.

Note on this clone: Other DNA sequences from this sample encode an identical CDR3 as well. J is TRBJ2-7 and V is TRBV18; 7 nucleotides line up with TRBD2. The V and J ends lost 3 bases and 6 bases, in that order; junction bases with no gene match: 2. Germline lookup yields CDR1 KGHSH and CDR2 LQKENI. The CDR3 runs to 12 residues. The CDR3 region has the DNA TGTGCCAGCTCACCGGGGGGGGTCGAGCAGTACTTC. Protein sequence: CASSPGGVEQYF.

J is TRBJ2-5 and V is TRBV30, with 7 positions matching TRBD2. The CDR3 is 11 residues long. J was trimmed by 5 bases and V by 8 bases; bases with no gene match: 5. Germline-derived CDR1 and CDR2 are GTSNPN and SVGIG (reference sequence). CDR3 in amino acids: CAGKGGETQYF. The DNA for the CDR3 is TGTGCCGGAAAGGGAGGGGAGACCCAGTACTTC.

The chain joins TRBV11-3 to TRBJ2-1; D is perhaps TRBD1 (5 bases). Germline V CDR1 and CDR2: SGHNT, YENEEA. The germline V and J ends were trimmed by 4 bases and 2 bases, with 6 bases remaining between them. CDR3 length: 13 amino acids. The CDR3 region has the DNA TGTGCCAGCAGCTCGGACACCTACAATGAGCAGTTCTTC. This codes for CASSSDTYNEQFF.

V is TRBV10-3 and J is TRBJ2-7; no clear D. The CDR3 contains 15 residues. Germline assignment: CDR1 ENHRY and CDR2 SYGVKD. V lost 2 bases to trimming and J lost 2 bases, with 13 bases between them. As DNA, the CDR3 is TGTGCCATCAGTGAGGGGCTTCTTCCCGCCTACGAGCAGTACTTC. Translating gives CAISEGLLPAYEQYF.

J is TRBJ2-1 and V is TRBV19; either TRBD1 or TRBD2 may supply D (5 bases each). The CDR3 extends over 14 amino acids. Germline V lookup: CDR1 LNHDA, CDR2 SQIVND (reference sequence). Between the trimmed V and J ends, which lost 3 bases and 10 bases, there was a span of 16 bases. The CDR3 coding sequence is TGTGCCAGTAGTATCGGGGCTGACTTAGGGGAGCAGTTCTTC. Its protein product is CASSIGADLGEQFF.

This clone was detected many times. The same CDR3 also results from other DNA sequences found in this sample. The chain has TRBV9 and TRBJ2-7; D remains unclear. Trimming shortened V by 0 bases and J by 2 bases, and 9 bases separated the two germline ends. The CDR3 sequence is 14 residues long. CDR1 and CDR2 from the germline V gene are SGDLS and YYNGEE. The CDR3 spells CASSVDDKAYEQYF. The CDR3 bases are TGTGCCAGCAGCGTAGACGACAAAGCCTACGAGCAGTACTTC.

Concerning this clone: Different DNA sequences within this sample yield the same CDR3. J is TRBJ2-2 and V is TRBV7-9, with D unclear. The CDR3 loop spans 15 amino acids. Trimming took off 2 bases at V and 3 bases at J, with 10 bases between the two ends. Germline CDR1 SEHNR, CDR2 FQNEAQ (reference sequence). CDR3 amino acids: CASSLNRGDTGELFF. The CDR3 nucleotides are TGTGCCAGCAGCTTAAATAGAGGTGACACCGGGGAGCTGTTTTTT. Full variable domain (missing parts from reference TRBV7-9 and TRBJ2-2): DTGVSQNPRHKITKRGQNVTFRCDPISEHNRLYWYRQTLGQGPEFLTYFQNEAQLEKSRLLSDRFSAERPKGSFSTLEIQRTEQGDSAMYLCASSLNRGDTGELFFGEGSRLTVL.

The chain recombines TRBV19 with TRBJ2-1; 7 nucleotides match TRBD1. The trim removed 1 base at V and 0 bases at J, leaving 12 bases unmatched. Germline CDR1 is LNHDA and CDR2 is SQIVND (reference sequence). This CDR3 region has 19 residues. CDR3 region: CASSIATGSDSFSYNEQFF. CDR3 sequence (DNA): TGTGCCAGTAGTATAGCGACAGGGTCGGATTCCTTCTCCTACAATGAGCAGTTCTTC.

The chain carries TRBV18 and TRBJ2-7; 12 bases align to TRBD2. CDR3 length: 17 residues. Germline V gene data show CDR1 as KGHSH and CDR2 as LQKENI. The ends lost 1 base at V and 1 base at J; junction bases unmatched: 5. DNA for the CDR3: TGTGCCAGCTCACCACAGGCCACTAGCGGGAGGTCCTACGAGCAGTACTTC. Its translation is CASSPQATSGRSYEQYF.

The CDR3 loop reads CASSERGREPQHF. The CDR3 coding sequence is TGTGCCAGCAGTGAAAGGGGGAGGGAGCCCCAGCATTTT. This chain uses TRBV2 with TRBJ1-5; the D gene is possibly TRBD1 (6 bases). The CDR3 totals 13 residues. V was trimmed by 2 bases and J by 8 bases, leaving 10 bases between them. Germline lookup yields CDR1 SNHLY and CDR2 FYNNEI.